This record concerns one T cell receptor (beta chain) sequence. The CDR3 covers 13 residues. Looked up from germline, CDR1 is SGHDN and CDR2 is FVKESK. The ends were cut back, 6 bases at V and 9 bases at J, with 18 bases in the middle. In the study's own analysis: Estimates of nucleated cell counts were drawn from the amplification of reference gene primers. The protocol was immunoSEQ multiplex PCR, while the TCRdb copy is restricted to in-frame clones and leaves out a portion. The V and J calls and clone size are taken from that table; D and trimming were inferred from the DNA. Found here are tens of thousands of clones, 84% of them singletons; the top ten hold 30% to 45%. This specimen comes from a study of blood T cell repertoires in COVID-19. Study information: There were acute and convalescent COVID-19 samples, and they came from the United States, Italy and Spain.

The TCR originated in a man aged 65 to 85 with acute or convalescent COVID-19. The rearrangement links TRBV14 to TRBJ2-7; D is undetermined. The sequenced material came from peripheral blood. The CDR3 bases are TGTGCCAGCAGAGGTAGTGTATATGAGGTGCAGTACTTC. Amino acid sequence: CASRGSVYEVQYF.